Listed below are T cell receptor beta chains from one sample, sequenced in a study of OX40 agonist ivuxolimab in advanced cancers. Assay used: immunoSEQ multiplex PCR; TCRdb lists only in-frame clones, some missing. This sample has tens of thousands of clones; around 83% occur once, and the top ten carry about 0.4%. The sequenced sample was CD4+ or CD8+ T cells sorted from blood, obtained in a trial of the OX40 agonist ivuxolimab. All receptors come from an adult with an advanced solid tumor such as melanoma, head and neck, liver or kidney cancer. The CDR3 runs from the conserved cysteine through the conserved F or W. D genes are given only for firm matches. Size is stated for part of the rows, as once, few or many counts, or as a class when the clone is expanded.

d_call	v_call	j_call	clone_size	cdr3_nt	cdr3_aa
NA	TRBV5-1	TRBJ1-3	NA	TGCGCCAGCAGCTTGGACAGAATAACTGGAAACACCATATATTTT	CASSLDRITGNTIYF
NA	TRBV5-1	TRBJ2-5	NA	TGCGCCAGCAGCTTATCAGGGCAGTGGGGAGAGACCCAGTACTTC	CASSLSGQWGETQYF
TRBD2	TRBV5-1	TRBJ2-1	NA	TGCGCCAGCAGCTTACAGGCGGGAGCTAATGAGCAGTTCTTC	CASSLQAGANEQFF
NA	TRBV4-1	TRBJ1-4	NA	TGCGCCAGCAGACCCGGGGCCCGGACAGAGAATGAAAAACTGTTTTTT	CASRPGARTENEKLFF
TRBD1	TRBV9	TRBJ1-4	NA	TGTGCCAGCAGCGTGGGGGACAGTCGTAATGAAAAACTGTTTTTT	CASSVGDSRNEKLFF
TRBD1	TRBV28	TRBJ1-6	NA	TGTGCCAGCAGCCCCGGACAGGGGGGACTTTCACCCCTCCACTTT	CASSPGQGGLSPLHF
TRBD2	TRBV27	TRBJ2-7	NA	TGTGCCAGCAGTCAAACCGGGACTAGCGTTTTCTACGAGCAGTACTTC	CASSQTGTSVFYEQYF
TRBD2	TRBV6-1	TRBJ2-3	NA	TGTGCCAGCAGTGCGGCTAGCGGGGCAACAGATACGCAGTATTTT	CASSAASGATDTQYF
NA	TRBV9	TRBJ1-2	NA	TGTGCCAGCAGCGTAGGACGGGAATCGGGCTACACCTTC	CASSVGRESGYTF
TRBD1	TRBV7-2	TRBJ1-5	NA	TGTGCCAGCAGCTTTACAGGGGGCGTATATCAGCCCCAGCATTTT	CASSFTGGVYQPQHF
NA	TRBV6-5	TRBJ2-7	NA	TGTGCCAGCGCGGGAAGGTCCTACGAGCAGTACTTC	CASAGRSYEQYF
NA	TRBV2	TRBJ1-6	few	TGTGCCAGCACTCTGTTAGTAAGGTCACCCCTCCACTTT	CASTLLVRSPLHF
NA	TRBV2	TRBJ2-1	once	TGTGCCAGCAGTTCAACCTATGAGCAGTTCTTC	CASSSTYEQFF
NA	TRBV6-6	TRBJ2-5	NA	TGTGCCAGCAGTTTCCGGGACACAAAAGGGACCCAGTACTTC	CASSFRDTKGTQYF
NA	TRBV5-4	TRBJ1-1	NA	TGTGCCAGCAGCTTGGGCGGGGGGAAGGGGAACACTGAAGCTTTCTTT	CASSLGGGKGNTEAFF
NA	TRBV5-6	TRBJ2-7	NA	TGTGCCAGCAGCTTAGTTGGCTACGAGCAGTACTTC	CASSLVGYEQYF
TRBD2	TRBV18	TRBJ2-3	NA	TGTGCCAGCTCACCACTCAGCGGGGGTGGAGATACGCAGTATTTT	CASSPLSGGGDTQYF
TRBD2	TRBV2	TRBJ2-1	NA	TGTGCCAGCACCCTGCTGCGGGGGGACTACAATGAGCAGTTCTTC	CASTLLRGDYNEQFF
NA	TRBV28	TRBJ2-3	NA	TGTGCCAGCAGGGTCACAGATACGCAGTATTTT	CASRVTDTQYF
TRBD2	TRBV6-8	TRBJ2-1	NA	TGTGCCAGCAGACTCCGGGCTAGCGGGTATGACAATGAGCAGTTCTTC	CASRLRASGYDNEQFF
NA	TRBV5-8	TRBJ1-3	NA	TGTGCCAGCAGCTTGGGGCACAGCTCCTCTGGAAACACCATATATTTT	CASSLGHSSSGNTIYF
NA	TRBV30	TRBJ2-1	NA	TGTGCCTGGAGTGGTAACACTAACAATGAGCAGTTCTTC	CAWSGNTNNEQFF
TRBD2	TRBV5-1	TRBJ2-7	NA	TGCGCCAGCAGCTTGGTTATTCCTAGCGGGGTGTACGAGCAGTACTTC	CASSLVIPSGVYEQYF
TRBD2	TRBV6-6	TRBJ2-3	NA	TGTGCCAGCAGTTATCTTTTAGCGGGAGCCCCCGGTGGGCAGTATTTT	CASSYLLAGAPGGQYF
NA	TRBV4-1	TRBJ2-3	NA	TGCGCCAGCAGCCAAGACATTTCGGACCAAGATACGCAGTATTTT	CASSQDISDQDTQYF
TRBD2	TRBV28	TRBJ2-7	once	TGTGCCAGCGGGACTAGAATCTACGAGCAGTACTTC	CASGTRIYEQYF
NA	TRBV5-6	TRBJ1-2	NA	TGTGCCAGCAGCTTGGGCCCGGGACGGCACTATGGCTACACCTTC	CASSLGPGRHYGYTF
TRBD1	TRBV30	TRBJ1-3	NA	TGTGCCTGGCTTACCGGGACAGGGCTTTACTCTGGAAACACCATATATTTT	CAWLTGTGLYSGNTIYF
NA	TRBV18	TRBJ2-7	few	TGTGCCAGCTCGGACGGGGTGGCGTCGAATTGGAGACGCTCCTACGAGCAGTACTTC	CASSDGVASNWRRSYEQYF
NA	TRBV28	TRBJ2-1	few	TGTGCCAGCAGTCTCTCTAGAAATGAGCAGTTCTTC	CASSLSRNEQFF
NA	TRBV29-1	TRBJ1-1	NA	TGCAGCGCCGGGGACACCCTCTTCGTGAACACTGAAGCTTTCTTT	CSAGDTLFVNTEAFF
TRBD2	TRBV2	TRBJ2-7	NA	TGTGCCAGCAGTGTATTTTTCGGGAGCGGGAGGTCCCCCTACGAGCAGTACTTC	CASSVFFGSGRSPYEQYF
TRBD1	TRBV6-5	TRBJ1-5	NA	TGTGCCAGCAGCCACCGGGACAGGGAGCTTCAGCCCCAGCATTTT	CASSHRDRELQPQHF
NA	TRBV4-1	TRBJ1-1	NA	TGCGCCAGCAGCCCCGGAGCCACAGGGATCAGGACTGAAGCTTTCTTT	CASSPGATGIRTEAFF
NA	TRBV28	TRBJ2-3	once	TGTGCCAGCAAACAGAGCGGCAACACAGATACGCAGTATTTT	CASKQSGNTDTQYF
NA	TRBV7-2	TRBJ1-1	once	TGTGCCAGCAGCTTTTCTCCGCAGCAGAACACTGAAGCTTTCTTT	CASSFSPQQNTEAFF
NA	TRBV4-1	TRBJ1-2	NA	TGCGCCAGCAGCCAAGATCTCCGGGCCCTCGGGTATGGCTACACCTTC	CASSQDLRALGYGYTF
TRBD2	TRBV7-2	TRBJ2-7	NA	TGTGCCAGCAGCTTGGGGGGGGCGGGAGGCTCCTACGAGCAGTACTTC	CASSLGGAGGSYEQYF
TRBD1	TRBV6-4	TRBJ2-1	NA	TGTGCCAGCAGTGTTCAGGGGGCATGGTACAATGAGCAGTTCTTC	CASSVQGAWYNEQFF
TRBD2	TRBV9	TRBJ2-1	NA	TGTGCCAGCAGCGCTCATAGCGGGGGGGGCAATGAGCAGTTCTTC	CASSAHSGGGNEQFF
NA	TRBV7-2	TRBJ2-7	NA	TGTGCCAGCAGCCGTAGCTCCTACGAGCAGTACTTC	CASSRSSYEQYF
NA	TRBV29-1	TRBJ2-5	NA	TGCAGCGTTGGGGGCAGGGGTGGGGAGACCCAGTACTTC	CSVGGRGGETQYF
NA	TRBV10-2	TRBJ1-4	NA	TGCGCCAGCAGTCGGGGTGGAGGTGAAAAACTGTTTTTT	CASSRGGGEKLFF
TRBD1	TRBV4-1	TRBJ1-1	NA	TGCGCCAGCAGCCAAGCCTCTTGGACAGGGATGAACACTGAAGCTTTCTTT	CASSQASWTGMNTEAFF
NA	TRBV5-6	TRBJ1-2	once	TGTGCCAGCAGCGCGAGTGGGGGTGGCTACACCTTC	CASSASGGGYTF
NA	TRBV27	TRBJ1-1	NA	TGTGCCAGCAGTTCCACCGACATACTTAACACTGAAGCTTTCTTT	CASSSTDILNTEAFF
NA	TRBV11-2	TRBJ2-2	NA	TGTGCCAGCAGCTTAGTATGGACCGGGGAGCTGTTTTTT	CASSLVWTGELFF